This T cell receptor (beta chain) was retrieved from a study of blood T cells in healthy people across ages. Whole-study context: Every two T cells gave about one barcoded beta molecule via template switching. Regarding the study as a whole: Calculation of diversity from one million T cells yielded estimates considered to be underestimates.

A second about 6 to 11 cycle PCR used barcoded and J-beta primers. Via MiXCR, TCRdb re-called the 5' RACE reads, giving one row per CDR3 protein. The sample records over a million distinct CDR3 sequences, around 42% being singletons. There are 15 residues in the CDR3. Germline V gives CDR1 LGHDT, CDR2 YNNKEL (reference sequence). V was shortened by 3 bases and J by 1 base, with 10 bases between the two germline ends. This clonotype came up many times. Its target is unknown. Specimen: blood. The TCR comes from a woman between 18 and 30 years old in good health. The chain has TRBV3-1 and TRBJ2-1; TRBD1 is a possible D gene (7 bases). In DNA, the CDR3 is TGTGCCAGCAGCCACCAGGGGGGATCCTACAATGAGCAGTTCTTC. This sequence encodes CASSHQGGSYNEQFF.